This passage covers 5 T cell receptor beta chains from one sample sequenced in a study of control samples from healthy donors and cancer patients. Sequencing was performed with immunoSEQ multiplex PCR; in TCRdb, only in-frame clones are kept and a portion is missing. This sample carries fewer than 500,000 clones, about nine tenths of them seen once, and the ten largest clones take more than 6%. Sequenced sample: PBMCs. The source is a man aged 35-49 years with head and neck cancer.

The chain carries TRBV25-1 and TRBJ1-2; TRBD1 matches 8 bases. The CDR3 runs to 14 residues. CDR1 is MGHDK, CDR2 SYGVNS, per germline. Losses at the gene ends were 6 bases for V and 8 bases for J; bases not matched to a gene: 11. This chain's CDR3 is CASSATGARYGYTF. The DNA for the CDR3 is TGTGCCAGCAGCGCGACAGGGGCGAGGTACGGCTACACCTTC.

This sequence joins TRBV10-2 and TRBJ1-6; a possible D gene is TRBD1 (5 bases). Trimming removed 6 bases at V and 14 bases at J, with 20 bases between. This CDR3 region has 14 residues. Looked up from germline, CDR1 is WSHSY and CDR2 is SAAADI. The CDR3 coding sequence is TGCGCCAGCAGCCTACAGGTAGACCTAACGGCCCTCCACTTT. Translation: CASSLQVDLTALHF.

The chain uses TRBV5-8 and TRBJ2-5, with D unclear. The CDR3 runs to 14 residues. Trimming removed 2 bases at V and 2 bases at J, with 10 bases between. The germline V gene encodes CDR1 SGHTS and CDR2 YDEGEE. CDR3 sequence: CASSFSPAQETQYF. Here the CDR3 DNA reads TGTGCCAGCAGCTTTTCACCGGCACAAGAGACCCAGTACTTC.

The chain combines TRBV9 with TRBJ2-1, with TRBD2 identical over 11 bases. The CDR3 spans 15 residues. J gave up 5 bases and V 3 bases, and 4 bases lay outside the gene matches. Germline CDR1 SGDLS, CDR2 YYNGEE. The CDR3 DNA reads TGTGCCAGCAGCGCGGGACTAGCGGCGAACAATGAGCAGTTCTTC. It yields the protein CASSAGLAANNEQFF.

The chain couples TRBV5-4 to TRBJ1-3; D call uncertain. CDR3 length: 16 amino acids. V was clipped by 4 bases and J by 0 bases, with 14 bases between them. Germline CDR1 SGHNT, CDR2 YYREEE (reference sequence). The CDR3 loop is CASSPTTARSGNTIYF. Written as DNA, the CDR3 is TGTGCCAGCAGCCCGACCACAGCACGCTCTGGAAACACCATATATTTT.